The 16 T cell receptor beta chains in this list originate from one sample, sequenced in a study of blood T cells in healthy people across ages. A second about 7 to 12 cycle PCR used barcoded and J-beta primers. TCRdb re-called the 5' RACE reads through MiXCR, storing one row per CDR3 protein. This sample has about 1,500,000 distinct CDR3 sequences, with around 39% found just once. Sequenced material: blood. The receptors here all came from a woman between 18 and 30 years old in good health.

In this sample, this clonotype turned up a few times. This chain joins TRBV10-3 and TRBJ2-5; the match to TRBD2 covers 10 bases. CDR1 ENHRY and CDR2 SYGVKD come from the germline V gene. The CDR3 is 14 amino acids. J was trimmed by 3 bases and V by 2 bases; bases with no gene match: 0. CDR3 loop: CAISEGLAEETQYF. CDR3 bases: TGTGCCATCAGTGAGGGACTAGCGGAAGAGACCCAGTACTTC.

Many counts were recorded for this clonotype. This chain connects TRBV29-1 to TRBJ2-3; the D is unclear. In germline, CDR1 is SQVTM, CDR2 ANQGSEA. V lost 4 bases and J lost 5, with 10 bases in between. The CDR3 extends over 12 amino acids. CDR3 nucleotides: TGCAGCGTTGTCCACCTGGGAGATACGCAGTATTTT. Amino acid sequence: CSVVHLGDTQYF.

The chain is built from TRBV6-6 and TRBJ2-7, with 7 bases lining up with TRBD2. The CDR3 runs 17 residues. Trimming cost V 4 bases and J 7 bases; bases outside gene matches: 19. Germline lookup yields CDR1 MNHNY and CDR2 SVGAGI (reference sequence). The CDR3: CASSSSPSGATYNEQYF. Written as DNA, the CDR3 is TGTGCCAGCAGTTCCTCTCCTAGCGGCGCTACCTACAATGAGCAGTACTTC.

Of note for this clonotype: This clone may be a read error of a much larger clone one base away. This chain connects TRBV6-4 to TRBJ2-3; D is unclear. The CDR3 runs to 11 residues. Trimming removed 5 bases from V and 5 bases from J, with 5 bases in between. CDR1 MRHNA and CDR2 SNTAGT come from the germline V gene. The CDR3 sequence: CASSNRDTQYF. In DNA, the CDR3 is TGTGCCAGCAGTAACAGAGATACGCAGTATTTT.

This CDR3 is CASSSDLREDGYTF. For the CDR3, the DNA is TGTGCCAGCAGCTCGGATTTGCGGGAGGATGGCTACACCTTC. The chain employs TRBV7-8 and TRBJ1-2; D is undetermined. Germline V gives CDR1 SGHVS, CDR2 FQNEAQ. This CDR3 spans 14 amino acids. V was cut by 4 bases and J by 6 bases, with 15 bases left in between.

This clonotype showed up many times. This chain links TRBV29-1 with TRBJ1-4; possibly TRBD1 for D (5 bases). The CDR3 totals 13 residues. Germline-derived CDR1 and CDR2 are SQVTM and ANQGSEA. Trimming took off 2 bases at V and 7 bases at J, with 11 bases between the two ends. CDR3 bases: TGCAGCGTTGAATGGCAGGGAAGTGAAAAACTGTTTTTT. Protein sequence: CSVEWQGSEKLFF.

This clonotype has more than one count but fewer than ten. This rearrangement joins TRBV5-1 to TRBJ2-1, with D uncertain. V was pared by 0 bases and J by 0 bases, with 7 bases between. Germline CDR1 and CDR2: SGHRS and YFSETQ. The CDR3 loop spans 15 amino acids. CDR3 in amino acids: CASSLGVLSYNEQFF. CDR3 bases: TGCGCCAGCAGCTTGGGTGTCCTCTCCTACAATGAGCAGTTCTTC.

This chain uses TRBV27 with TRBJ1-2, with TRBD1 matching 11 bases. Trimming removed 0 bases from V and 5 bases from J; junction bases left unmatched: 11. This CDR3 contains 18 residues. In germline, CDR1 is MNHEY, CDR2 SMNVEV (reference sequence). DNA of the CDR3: TGTGCCAGCAGTTTATCTTTAGGGATAGGGACAGGGGGTTATGGCTACACCTTC. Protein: CASSLSLGIGTGGYGYTF.

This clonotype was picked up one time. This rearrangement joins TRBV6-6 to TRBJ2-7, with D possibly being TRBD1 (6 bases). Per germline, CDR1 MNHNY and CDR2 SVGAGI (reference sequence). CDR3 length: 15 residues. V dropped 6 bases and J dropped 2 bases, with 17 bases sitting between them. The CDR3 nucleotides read TGTGCCAGCAGAGACTCAGGGGAATCAGCCTACGAGCAGTACTTC. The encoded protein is CASRDSGESAYEQYF.

CDR3 sequence: CASWDASGLGTQYF. The DNA for the CDR3 is TGTGCCAGCTGGGACGCTAGCGGCTTAGGGACCCAGTACTTC. The chain joins TRBV2 to TRBJ2-5; 7 bases map to TRBD2. V gave up 8 bases and J gave up 7 bases; unmatched junction bases: 13. The CDR3 loop spans 14 amino acids. Germline CDR1 reads SNHLY; CDR2 reads FYNNEI.

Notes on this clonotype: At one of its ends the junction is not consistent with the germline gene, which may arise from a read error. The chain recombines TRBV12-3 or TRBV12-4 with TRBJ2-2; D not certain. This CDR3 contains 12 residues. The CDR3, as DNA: TGTGCCGGCAGTCTACAGACCGGGGAGCTGTTTTTT. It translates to CAGSLQTGELFF.

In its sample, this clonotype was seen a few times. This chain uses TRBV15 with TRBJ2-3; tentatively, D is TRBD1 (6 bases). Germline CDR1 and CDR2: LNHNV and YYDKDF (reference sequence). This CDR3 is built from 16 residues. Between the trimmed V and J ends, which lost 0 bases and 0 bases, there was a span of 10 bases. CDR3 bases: TGTGCCACCAGCAGAGATCCGGACAGTAGCACAGATACGCAGTATTTT. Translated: CATSRDPDSSTDTQYF.

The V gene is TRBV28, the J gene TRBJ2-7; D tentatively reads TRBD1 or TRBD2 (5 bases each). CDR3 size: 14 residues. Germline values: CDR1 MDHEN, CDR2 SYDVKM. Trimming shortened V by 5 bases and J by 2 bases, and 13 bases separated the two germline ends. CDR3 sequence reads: CASSDGQGPYEQYF. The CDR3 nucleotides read TGTGCCAGCAGTGATGGGCAGGGACCCTACGAGCAGTACTTC.

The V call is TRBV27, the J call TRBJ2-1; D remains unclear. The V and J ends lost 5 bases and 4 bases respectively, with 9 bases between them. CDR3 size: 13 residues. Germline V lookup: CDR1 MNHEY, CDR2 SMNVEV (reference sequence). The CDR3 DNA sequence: TGTGCCAGCAGTGTATATGGGTACAATGAGCAGTTCTTC. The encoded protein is CASSVYGYNEQFF.

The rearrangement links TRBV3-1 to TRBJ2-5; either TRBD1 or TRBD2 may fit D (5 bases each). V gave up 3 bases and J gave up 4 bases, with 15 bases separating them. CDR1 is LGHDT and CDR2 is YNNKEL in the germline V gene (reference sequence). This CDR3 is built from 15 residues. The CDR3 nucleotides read TGTGCCAGCAGCCACCGAGGGGAGACGGGAGAGACCCAGTACTTC. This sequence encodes CASSHRGETGETQYF.

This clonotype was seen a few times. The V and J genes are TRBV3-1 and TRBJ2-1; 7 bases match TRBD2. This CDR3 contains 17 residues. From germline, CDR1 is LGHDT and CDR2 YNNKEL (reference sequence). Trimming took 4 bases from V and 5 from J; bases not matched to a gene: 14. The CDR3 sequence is CASSLWTGLLAHNEQFF. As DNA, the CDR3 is TGTGCCAGCAGCCTTTGGACGGGACTATTAGCCCACAATGAGCAGTTCTTC.